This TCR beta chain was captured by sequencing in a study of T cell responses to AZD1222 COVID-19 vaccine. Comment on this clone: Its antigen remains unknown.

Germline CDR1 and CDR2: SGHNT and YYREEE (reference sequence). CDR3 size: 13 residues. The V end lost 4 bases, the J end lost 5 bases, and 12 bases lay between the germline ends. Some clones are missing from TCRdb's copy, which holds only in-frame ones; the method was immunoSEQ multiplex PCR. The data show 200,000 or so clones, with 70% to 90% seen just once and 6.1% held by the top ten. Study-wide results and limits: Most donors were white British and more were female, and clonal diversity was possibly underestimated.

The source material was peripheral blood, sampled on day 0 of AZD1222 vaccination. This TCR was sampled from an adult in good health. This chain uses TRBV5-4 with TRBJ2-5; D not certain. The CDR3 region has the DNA TGTGCCAGCAGCACCAGCTTGGGGGAGACCCAGTACTTC. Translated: CASSTSLGETQYF. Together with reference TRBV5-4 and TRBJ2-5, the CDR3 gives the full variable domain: ETGVTQSPTHLIKTRGQQVTLRCSSQSGHNTVSWYQQALGQGPQFIFQYYREEENGRGNFPPRFSGLQFPNYSSELNVNALELDDSALYLCASSTSLGETQYFGPGTRLLVL.